Shown below are 7 T cell receptor beta chains from a single sample sequenced in a study of beta chain features in type 1 diabetes. Regarding the study as a whole: People with Type 1 diabetes carried modestly yet significantly shorter TCRB CDR3s in all four CD4+ subsets.

The investigators reverse transcribed all of the isolated RNA, so they sequenced expressed TCRB transcripts. This table comes from immunoSEQ multiplex PCR, and its TCRdb copy is limited to in-frame clones, with some not included. The table records about 240,000 clones, more than 11% of them present only once. These receptors have no known antigen. The sequencing input was naive CD4+ T cells from blood. The receptors were gathered from a man aged 30 to 39 with type 1 diabetes.

The chain carries TRBV28 and TRBJ1-5; 8 bases map to TRBD1. Germline trimming cut 6 bases from V and 3 bases from J; bases unmatched to any gene: 7. This CDR3 comprises 15 residues. CDR1 is MDHEN, CDR2 SYDVKM, per germline. This CDR3 is CASRLSGQDNQPQHF. DNA of the CDR3: TGTGCCAGCAGGCTGTCGGGACAGGACAATCAGCCCCAGCATTTT.

This clone was picked up a small number of times. This sequence joins TRBV18 and TRBJ2-5, with D maybe TRBD1 (5 bases). Germline CDR1 reads KGHSH; CDR2 reads LQKENI. The CDR3 totals 13 residues. Trimming removed 4 bases at V and 3 bases at J, with 9 bases between. This CDR3 reads CASSLRQKETQYF. The CDR3 DNA is TGTGCCAGCTCACTCAGACAGAAAGAGACCCAGTACTTC.

In regard to this clone: Other DNA sequences in the sample encode the same CDR3. The chain couples TRBV18 to TRBJ2-7, with D perhaps TRBD1 (6 bases). The V end lost 2 bases, the J end lost 0 bases, and 11 bases lay between the germline ends. Germline V lookup: CDR1 KGHSH, CDR2 LQKENI. CDR3 size: 15 residues. As DNA, the CDR3 is TGTGCCAGCTCACCAGGTCAGGGGAGCTCCTACGAGCAGTACTTC. This codes for CASSPGQGSSYEQYF.

This clone was observed a handful of times. The chain is built from TRBV30 and TRBJ1-2, with D possibly being TRBD1 (6 bases). The CDR3 loop spans 13 amino acids. V was clipped by 2 bases and J by 5 bases, with 12 bases between them. Germline values: CDR1 GTSNPN, CDR2 SVGIG (reference sequence). In DNA, the CDR3 is TGTGCCTGGAGTAGGGGCAGGGGATATGGCTACACCTTC. Amino acids: CAWSRGRGYGYTF.

This clone was detected only a few times. The chain is built from TRBV6-1 and TRBJ1-5; D is unclear. Germline CDR1 and CDR2: MNHNS and SASEGT. CDR3 size: 14 residues. Trimming cost V 6 bases and J 5 bases, with 14 bases left between them. CDR3 protein: CASSRSWSDQPQHF. CDR3 sequence (DNA): TGTGCCAGCAGCCGTTCTTGGTCGGATCAGCCCCAGCATTTT.

This chain links TRBV19 with TRBJ2-6; 9 positions agree with TRBD1. The CDR3 extends over 15 amino acids. Unmatched junction bases numbered 6, after V lost 11 bases and J lost 1 base. Looked up from germline, CDR1 is LNHDA and CDR2 is SQIVND (reference sequence). The CDR3 DNA is TGTGCCTGTGGACAGGGGATTTCTGGGGCCAACGTCCTGACTTTC. Encoded protein: CACGQGISGANVLTF.

The gene calls are TRBV6-5 and TRBJ2-5; 9 nucleotides align to TRBD1. Germline V CDR1 and CDR2: MNHEY, SVGAGI. The CDR3 spans 14 residues. After removal of 5 bases from V and 2 bases from J, the junction contained 3 bases not matched to a gene. CDR3 bases: TGTGCCAGCAGTCCCGGGACAGGGCAAGAGACCCAGTACTTC. It yields the protein CASSPGTGQETQYF.